This TCR beta chain appears in the sequencing data of a study of cytomegalovirus exposure and HLA in healthy donors. Whole-study results and caveats: Presence/absence analyses rested on an assumption that sequencing depth was roughly uniform across donors. HLA allele associations emerged for around 16,000 TCR beta sequences in a later analysis, at 0.05 false discovery rate.

The PCR was carried out with 60 Vbeta primers and 13 Jbeta primers. Clones were read by immunoSEQ multiplex PCR, and TCRdb kept only the in-frame ones, dropping some. Here the sample spans around 230,000 clones, more than 75% being singletons. Points on this clone: Its cognate antigen is unknown.

V dropped 6 bases and J dropped 5; count of bases not matched to a gene: 4. The germline V gene has CDR1 MNHNS and CDR2 SASEGT. The CDR3 has 13 residues. The specimen was PBMCs. The sequence derives from a girl aged 2-10 years in good health and CMV-seronegative. This chain joins TRBV6-1 and TRBJ2-7; 10 bases line up with TRBD1. The chain's CDR3 is CASRPTGGNEQYF. The DNA of the CDR3 is TGTGCCAGCAGGCCGACAGGGGGCAACGAGCAGTACTTC.